Below, 22 T cell receptor beta chains from the same sample are listed, as sequenced in a study of T cell responses to AZD1222 COVID-19 vaccine. Only in-frame clones appear in the TCRdb table, and some are missing; sequencing was by immunoSEQ multiplex PCR. This sample has some 150,000 clones, with roughly 90% found just once. The sample was peripheral blood, taken 28 days after the second AZD1222 dose. The source is an adult who received the AZD1222 COVID-19 vaccine.

The V and J genes are TRBV24-1 and TRBJ1-1, with 11 bases that match TRBD1. Trimming took 4 bases from V and 4 from J; bases not matched to a gene: 7. This CDR3 has 16 residues. The germline V gene has CDR1 KGHDR and CDR2 SFDVKD. The DNA of the CDR3 is TGTGCCACCAGTGAAGGACAGGGGGCGCCGGGCACTGAAGCTTTCTTT. This codes for CATSEGQGAPGTEAFF.

The chain joins TRBV6-5 to TRBJ2-5; D might be TRBD1 (6 bases). There are 12 residues in the CDR3. Germline values: CDR1 MNHEY, CDR2 SVGAGI. V lost 5 bases to trimming and J lost 3 bases, with 7 bases between them. The CDR3 region has the DNA TGTGCCAGCAGTAACAGGGAAGAGACCCAGTACTTC. Translated: CASSNREETQYF.

The chain is built from TRBV5-4 and TRBJ1-5, with D tentatively TRBD1 (6 bases). The V end was cut by 4 bases, the J end by 4 bases, with 9 bases between. CDR1 and CDR2 from the germline V gene are SGHNT and YYREEE (reference sequence). This CDR3 contains 13 residues. This CDR3 reads CASSRGQNQPQHF. The CDR3 coding sequence is TGTGCCAGCAGCCGGGGGCAAAATCAGCCCCAGCATTTT.

This clone was recorded only once. The rearrangement uses TRBV5-1 and TRBJ2-2; 10 positions match TRBD2. V was pared by 1 base and J by 0 bases, with 3 bases of the junction left unmatched. The CDR3 sequence is 17 residues long. Germline V lookup: CDR1 SGHRS, CDR2 YFSETQ. CDR3 region: CASSLRLAGANTGELFF. CDR3 bases: TGCGCCAGCAGCTTGAGGCTAGCGGGGGCGAACACCGGGGAGCTGTTTTTT. Using reference TRBV5-1 and TRBJ2-2 for the parts outside the CDR3, the full variable domain is KAGVTQTPRYLIKTRGQQVTLSCSPISGHRSVSWYQQTPGQGLQFLFEYFSETQRNKGNFPGRFSGRQFSNSRSEMNVSTLELGDSALYLCASSLRLAGANTGELFFGEGSRLTVL.

The CDR3 loop reads CSVESQVSEAFF. In nucleotides, the CDR3 is TGCAGCGTTGAATCCCAGGTCTCTGAAGCTTTCTTT. V gene TRBV29-1 combines with J gene TRBJ1-1; D gene unclear. Trimming removed 2 bases from V and 6 bases from J, with 10 bases in between. This CDR3 comprises 12 residues. Germline loops: CDR1 SQVTM, CDR2 ANQGSEA.

The chain recombines TRBV12-3 or TRBV12-4 with TRBJ1-2; possibly TRBD1 for D (6 bases). This CDR3 is 13 amino acids long. Trimming cost V 6 bases and J 6 bases, with 14 bases left between them. The CDR3 protein is CASRRDISDGYTF. The CDR3 coding sequence is TGTGCCAGCAGGAGGGACATCAGCGATGGCTACACCTTC.

This clone was counted once. V gene TRBV2 combines with J gene TRBJ2-2; 9 positions match TRBD1. Germline trimming cut 0 bases from V and 0 bases from J; bases unmatched to any gene: 2. The CDR3 is 17 amino acids. Per germline, CDR1 SNHLY and CDR2 FYNNEI. CDR3 nucleotides: TGTGCCAGCAGTGAAGCGCGGGACAGGGCGAACACCGGGGAGCTGTTTTTT. This translates into CASSEARDRANTGELFF.

The chain couples TRBV10-3 to TRBJ2-3, with a tentative D call TRBD1 (5 bases). The germline V and J ends were trimmed by 6 bases and 0 bases, with 10 bases remaining between them. Germline lookup yields CDR1 ENHRY and CDR2 SYGVKD. The CDR3 sequence is 14 residues long. The CDR3 coding sequence is TGTGCCATCAGGGGGCCGTCTAGCACAGATACGCAGTATTTT. It yields the protein CAIRGPSSTDTQYF.

This chain joins TRBV28 and TRBJ1-6; TRBD1 agrees at 7 bases. The junction had 11 bases not matched to a gene; V was cut back by 5 bases and J by 4 bases. The CDR3 length is 17 residues. Germline V gene data show CDR1 as MDHEN and CDR2 as SYDVKM. The CDR3 sequence: CASSLPQGVLYNSPLHF. The CDR3 coding sequence is TGTGCCAGCAGTCTTCCCCAGGGGGTGTTGTATAATTCACCCCTCCACTTT.

The chain links TRBV5-6 to TRBJ2-6; no clear D. Per the germline V gene, CDR1 is SGHDT and CDR2 is YYEEEE. The V end lost 1 base, the J end lost 0 bases, and 8 bases lay between the germline ends. The length of the CDR3 is 16 residues. The CDR3 is CASSLKETSGANVLTF. Written as DNA, the CDR3 is TGTGCCAGCAGCTTGAAGGAGACCTCTGGGGCCAACGTCCTGACTTTC.

The chain couples TRBV19 to TRBJ2-7, with 12 bases lining up with TRBD2. In germline, CDR1 is LNHDA, CDR2 SQIVND (reference sequence). This CDR3 is built from 15 residues. V dropped 4 bases and J dropped 3; count of bases not matched to a gene: 4. The CDR3 bases are TGTGCCAGTAGTACAGCTAGCGGGAGGGTCTACGAGCAGTACTTC. It translates to CASSTASGRVYEQYF.

The chain recombines TRBV11-2 with TRBJ2-3; the D is unclear. This CDR3 comprises 12 residues. Trimming pared 7 bases from V and 0 bases from J, leaving 5 bases between. CDR1 and CDR2 from the germline V gene are SGHAT and FQNNGV. This chain's CDR3 is CASTPSTDTQYF. The CDR3 nucleotides are TGTGCCAGCACCCCTAGCACAGATACGCAGTATTTT.

CDR3: CASSARLAEDRTDTQYF. In nucleotides, the CDR3 is TGTGCCAGCAGCGCCAGACTAGCGGAGGACCGCACAGATACGCAGTATTTT. This chain joins TRBV9 and TRBJ2-3; 9 nucleotides line up with TRBD2. The CDR3 covers 17 residues. The V segment lost 3 bases and the J segment 1 base; nucleotides outside the gene matches: 9. CDR1 is SGDLS and CDR2 is YYNGEE in the germline V gene.

As regards this clone: A junction end diverges from the germline sequence, so it may reflect a read error. This chain connects TRBV5-5 to TRBJ1-3; no definite D call. This CDR3 is built from 12 residues. Germline CDR1 is SGHKS and CDR2 is YYEKEE (reference sequence). This CDR3 reads CASSLGGPRIHF. In DNA form, the CDR3 reads TGTGCCAGCAGCTTGGGGGGTCCCAGAATCCATTTT.

The chain employs TRBV27 and TRBJ2-7; the D is unclear. Trimming cost V 6 bases and J 8 bases, with 11 bases left between them. The germline V gene has CDR1 MNHEY and CDR2 SMNVEV (reference sequence). The CDR3 has 11 amino acids. DNA for the CDR3: TGTGCCAGCAGGGCCCAGACTCAGCAGTACTTC. Translating it yields CASRAQTQQYF.

This chain joins TRBV4-3 and TRBJ1-3; tentatively, D is TRBD1 (5 bases). The V gene lost 0 bases and the J gene lost 2 bases, with 8 bases spanning the gap. Germline V gives CDR1 LGHNA, CDR2 YSLEER. This CDR3 comprises 15 residues. Here the CDR3 reads CASSQDGGTGNTIYF. CDR3 coding DNA: TGCGCCAGCAGCCAAGATGGGGGGACTGGAAACACCATATATTTT.

The genes are TRBV19 and TRBJ2-7; tentatively, D is TRBD1 or TRBD2 (5 bases each). Trimming took 3 bases from V and 5 from J, leaving 14 bases between them. Germline lookup yields CDR1 LNHDA and CDR2 SQIVND (reference sequence). This CDR3 spans 14 amino acids. Here the CDR3 DNA reads TGTGCCAGTAGTATGAGGGGCCTGGGGGACGAGCAGTACTTC. Its translation is CASSMRGLGDEQYF.

This sequence joins TRBV7-2 and TRBJ1-6; D is uncertain. Germline V gene sequence: CDR1 SGHTA, CDR2 FQGNSA. Between the trimmed V and J ends, which lost 2 bases and 5 bases, there was a span of 4 bases. The CDR3 totals 13 residues. The CDR3: CASSLPHNSPLHF. DNA for the CDR3: TGTGCCAGCAGCTTACCCCATAATTCACCCCTCCACTTT.

The CDR3 here is CAWSIGQTNTEAFF. CDR3 nucleotides: TGTGCCTGGAGTATCGGACAGACGAACACTGAAGCTTTCTTT. The chain links TRBV30 to TRBJ1-1; D perhaps matches TRBD1 (6 bases). CDR1 and CDR2 (germline): GTSNPN, SVGIG (reference sequence). This CDR3 is built from 14 residues. V was clipped by 2 bases and J by 1 base, with 11 bases between them.

In its sample, this clone was seen once. This chain links TRBV24-1 with TRBJ2-5; D is ambiguous. The CDR3 is made up of 13 amino acids. Germline V gene lookup returns CDR1 KGHDR and CDR2 SFDVKD. Deletions cut 5 bases from V and 1 base from J, with 7 bases between. The CDR3 region has the DNA TGTGCCACCAGTGTGGGATCCCAAGAGACCCAGTACTTC. It encodes CATSVGSQETQYF.

The rearrangement joins TRBV4-1 to TRBJ2-7, with D perhaps assigned TRBD1 or TRBD2 (6 bases each). CDR1 and CDR2 (germline): MGHRA, YSYEKL. Trimming left V 0 bases short and J 5 bases short, with 14 bases between. This CDR3 spans 15 amino acids. CDR3 nucleotide sequence: TGCGCCAGCAGCCAAGAGGGGGGCAGGGCCGACGAGCAGTACTTC. Translating it yields CASSQEGGRADEQYF.

The chain combines TRBV6-5 with TRBJ2-1; a possible D gene is TRBD2 (6 bases). The CDR3 contains 15 residues. In germline, CDR1 is MNHEY, CDR2 SVGAGI. V was pared by 5 bases and J by 4 bases, with 15 bases between. The CDR3 loop is CASSPPTGAYNEQFF. CDR3 sequence (DNA): TGTGCCAGCAGTCCCCCGACGGGAGCTTACAATGAGCAGTTCTTC.